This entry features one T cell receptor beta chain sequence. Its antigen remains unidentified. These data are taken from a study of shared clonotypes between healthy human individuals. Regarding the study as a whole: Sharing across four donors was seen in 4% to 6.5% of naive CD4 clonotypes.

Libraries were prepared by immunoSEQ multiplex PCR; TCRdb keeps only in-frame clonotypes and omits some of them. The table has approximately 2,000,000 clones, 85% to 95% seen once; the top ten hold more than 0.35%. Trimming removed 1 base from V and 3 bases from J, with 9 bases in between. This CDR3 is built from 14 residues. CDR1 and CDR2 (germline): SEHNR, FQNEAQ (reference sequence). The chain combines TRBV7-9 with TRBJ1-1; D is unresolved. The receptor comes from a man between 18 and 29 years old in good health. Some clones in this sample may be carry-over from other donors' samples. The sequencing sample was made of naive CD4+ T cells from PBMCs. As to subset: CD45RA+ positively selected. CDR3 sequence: CASSLVAEHTEAFF. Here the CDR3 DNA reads TGTGCCAGCAGCTTAGTCGCGGAACACACTGAAGCTTTCTTT.